The 4 T cell receptor beta chains given below trace back to one sample, sequenced in a study of blood T cell repertoires in COVID-19. Sequencing was performed with immunoSEQ multiplex PCR; in TCRdb, only in-frame clones are kept and a portion is missing. The table lists tens of thousands of clones, 75% to 90% of them singletons. Sequenced sample: peripheral blood. All receptors come from a woman older than 75 with acute or convalescent COVID-19.

The V and J genes are TRBV5-4 and TRBJ2-5; possible D gene TRBD1, 5 bases. V was cut by 3 bases and J by 0 bases, with 9 bases left in between. This CDR3 spans 14 amino acids. Germline values: CDR1 SGHNT, CDR2 YYREEE (reference sequence). CDR3 sequence reads: CASSSRVDQETQYF. The CDR3, as DNA: TGTGCCAGCAGCTCCAGGGTAGACCAAGAGACCCAGTACTTC.

This chain links TRBV7-3 with TRBJ2-5; a weak D match, TRBD2 (7 bases). The CDR3 loop spans 15 amino acids. Trimming took 3 bases from V and 2 from J, leaving 13 bases between them. Germline values: CDR1 SGHTA, CDR2 FQGTGA. The CDR3 sequence: CASSLDGGPQETQYF. As DNA, the CDR3 is TGTGCCAGCAGCTTGGACGGGGGGCCGCAAGAGACCCAGTACTTC.

The chain joins TRBV15 to TRBJ2-2, with D tentatively TRBD1 (6 bases). The germline V and J ends were trimmed by 0 bases and 6 bases, with 17 bases remaining between them. Germline V lookup: CDR1 LNHNV, CDR2 YYDKDF (reference sequence). The CDR3 is made up of 17 amino acids. CDR3 nucleotide sequence: TGTGCCACCAGCAGAGATACAGGGTCAAGGGGTCCCGGGGAGCTGTTTTTT. It is translated as CATSRDTGSRGPGELFF.

This clone is a singleton in its sample. The chain is built from TRBV19 and TRBJ1-2; D is unclear. Trimming removed 1 base from V and 3 bases from J, with 9 bases in between. The CDR3 length is 14 residues. Germline V gene lookup returns CDR1 LNHDA and CDR2 SQIVND (reference sequence). The CDR3 region has the DNA TGTGCCAGTAGTATAGCCCTCACAGACTATGGCTACACCTTC. Translating gives CASSIALTDYGYTF.